What follows are 26 T cell receptor beta chains derived from one specimen sequenced in a study of blood T cell repertoires in COVID-19. Sequencing was performed with immunoSEQ multiplex PCR; in TCRdb, only in-frame clones are kept and a portion is missing. The sample shows about 170,000 clones, about 83% of them seen only once. Sequencing was carried out using peripheral blood. The receptors derive from a man in his late teens or twenties with active or convalescent COVID-19.

J is TRBJ1-2 and V is TRBV19, with D possibly TRBD1 on 5 matching bases. Germline-derived CDR1 and CDR2 are LNHDA and SQIVND (reference sequence). The CDR3 is 12 amino acids. V lost 8 bases, J lost 9 bases, and 16 bases lay in between. CDR3: CASRISQGSYTF. The CDR3 DNA is TGTGCCAGTCGCATCTCTCAGGGTAGCTACACCTTC.

In this sample, this clone turned up a few times. The chain employs TRBV19 and TRBJ2-2, with 11 bases fitting TRBD1. The CDR3 is made up of 14 amino acids. Germline V CDR1 and CDR2: LNHDA, SQIVND (reference sequence). The trim removed 3 bases at V and 6 bases at J, leaving 0 bases unmatched. In DNA form, the CDR3 reads TGTGCCAGTAGTATGGGACAGGGGGCCGGGGAGCTGTTTTTT. This translates into CASSMGQGAGELFF.

This chain links TRBV25-1 with TRBJ2-1, with D perhaps TRBD2 (6 bases). Trimming pared 5 bases from V and 8 bases from J, leaving 13 bases between. Germline CDR1 reads MGHDK; CDR2 reads SYGVNS. The CDR3 spans 13 residues. In DNA, the CDR3 is TGTGCCAGCAGTCTGTGGGAGGTCGATGAGCAGTTCTTC. Amino acids: CASSLWEVDEQFF.

The V gene is TRBV10-2, the J gene TRBJ2-2, with D possibly matching TRBD2 (6 bases). V was shortened by 4 bases and J by 5 bases, with 14 bases between the two germline ends. The germline gives CDR1 WSHSY, CDR2 SAAADI. The CDR3 is 15 amino acids. CDR3: CASSVGGGTTGELFF. CDR3 nucleotides: TGCGCCAGCAGTGTCGGGGGAGGAACGACCGGGGAGCTGTTTTTT.

The J gene is TRBJ2-1, the V gene TRBV27; possibly TRBD2 for D (6 bases). CDR3 length: 15 amino acids. Germline CDR1 and CDR2: MNHEY and SMNVEV (reference sequence). The V and J ends lost 4 bases and 2 bases respectively, with 12 bases between them. The CDR3 DNA sequence: TGTGCCAGCAGTTCTGGGGGGACCCCCTACAATGAGCAGTTCTTC. Residues: CASSSGGTPYNEQFF.

The CDR3 region has the DNA TGTGCCAGCAGCCACAGCTACAATGAGCAGTTCTTC. As protein: CASSHSYNEQFF. V usage is TRBV6-5 and J usage is TRBJ2-1; no clear D gene. The CDR3 length is 12 residues. Trimming cost V 6 bases and J 3 bases, with 6 bases left between them. Germline values: CDR1 MNHEY, CDR2 SVGAGI.

The J gene is TRBJ2-1, the V gene TRBV27; weak D call: TRBD1 (6 bases). V gave up 6 bases and J gave up 0 bases, with 21 bases separating them. This CDR3 comprises 18 residues. The germline V gene has CDR1 MNHEY and CDR2 SMNVEV (reference sequence). In nucleotides, the CDR3 is TGTGCCAGCAGGGGGGCACCATCCTTCCTTAGCTCCTACAATGAGCAGTTCTTC. It translates to CASRGAPSFLSSYNEQFF.

This clone was detected only a few times. V usage is TRBV2 and J usage is TRBJ2-7; TRBD1 agrees at 9 bases. The CDR3 contains 14 residues. V lost 4 bases, J lost 7 bases, and 8 bases stayed unmatched. Germline lookup yields CDR1 SNHLY and CDR2 FYNNEI. Written as DNA, the CDR3 is TGTGCCAGCAGTGGTGGGACAGGGATCGGGGAGCAGTACGTC. Translating it yields CASSGGTGIGEQYV.

This clone was seen more than once but under ten times. This chain joins TRBV7-8 and TRBJ1-2, with 8 bases fitting TRBD1. Germline loops: CDR1 SGHVS, CDR2 FQNEAQ. The CDR3 totals 14 residues. The V segment lost 1 base and the J segment 8 bases; nucleotides outside the gene matches: 6. CDR3 sequence: CASSLVGQGEGYTF. Written as DNA, the CDR3 is TGTGCCAGCAGCTTAGTCGGACAGGGTGAAGGCTACACCTTC.

V usage is TRBV29-1 and J usage is TRBJ2-1, with TRBD1 matching 8 bases. The CDR3 is 14 amino acids. The V segment lost 6 bases and the J segment 3 bases; nucleotides outside the gene matches: 7. CDR1 SQVTM and CDR2 ANQGSEA come from the germline V gene. CDR3: CSVGDRGGYNEQFF. CDR3 DNA sequence: TGCAGCGTCGGAGACAGGGGAGGCTACAATGAGCAGTTCTTC.

This chain connects TRBV28 to TRBJ1-2, with D possibly matching TRBD1 (6 bases). CDR3 length: 15 amino acids. V lost 6 bases and J 2 bases, leaving 16 bases between the germline ends. Germline CDR1 reads MDHEN; CDR2 reads SYDVKM. The CDR3 nucleotides are TGTGCCAGCAGCTTGAGGTCAACAGGGAACTATGGCTACACCTTC. Translated, it gives CASSLRSTGNYGYTF.

The chain links TRBV7-9 to TRBJ1-6, with D perhaps matching TRBD1 (5 bases). Germline V gives CDR1 SEHNR, CDR2 FQNEAQ (reference sequence). This CDR3 is 17 amino acids long. With 5 bases removed from V and 4 bases from J, the gap between germline ends came to 18 bases. CDR3 amino acids: CASSPTVGGYYNSPLHF. The CDR3 region has the DNA TGTGCCAGCAGCCCGACAGTCGGGGGTTATTATAATTCACCCCTCCACTTT.

In nucleotides, the CDR3 is TGTGCCAGCAGTCAGGACAGGGAGACTAATTCACCCCTCCACTTT. As protein: CASSQDRETNSPLHF. The chain carries TRBV7-9 and TRBJ1-6, with TRBD1 matching over 8 bases. The CDR3 covers 15 residues. Germline loops: CDR1 SEHNR, CDR2 FQNEAQ (reference sequence). After removal of 6 bases from V and 6 bases from J, the junction contained 7 bases not matched to a gene.

This chain links TRBV5-1 with TRBJ2-1, with 8 bases fitting TRBD2. Germline values: CDR1 SGHRS, CDR2 YFSETQ. V shed 3 bases, J shed 10 bases, and the junction held 9 bases outside the gene matches. There are 14 residues in the CDR3. The CDR3 coding sequence is TGCGCCAGCAGCTCCACCGGACTAGCTTTGGAGCAGTTCTTC. Translating gives CASSSTGLALEQFF. Using reference TRBV5-1 and TRBJ2-1 for the parts outside the CDR3, the full variable domain is KAGVTQTPRYLIKTRGQQVTLSCSPISGHRSVSWYQQTPGQGLQFLFEYFSETQRNKGNFPGRFSGRQFSNSRSEMNVSTLELGDSALYLCASSSTGLALEQFFGPGTRLTVL.

The V call is TRBV5-5, the J call TRBJ2-2; possibly TRBD1 for D (6 bases). Looked up from germline, CDR1 is SGHKS and CDR2 is YYEKEE (reference sequence). V shed 4 bases and J shed 5 bases, with 21 bases lying between them. The CDR3 loop spans 17 amino acids. This chain's CDR3 is CASSHPPLTGLTGELFF. In DNA, the CDR3 is TGTGCCAGCAGCCATCCACCTCTTACAGGGTTGACCGGGGAGCTGTTTTTT.

This sequence joins TRBV6-4 and TRBJ1-1; D unclear. The V end lost 0 bases, the J end lost 8 bases, and 13 bases lay between the germline ends. The CDR3 contains 14 residues. The germline gives CDR1 MRHNA, CDR2 SNTAGT. The CDR3 DNA reads as TGTGCCAGCAGTGACTCACGGCATACAGCAGAAGCTTTCTTT. Encoded protein: CASSDSRHTAEAFF.

The chain carries TRBV11-1 and TRBJ2-7; 7 positions agree with TRBD1. The ends lost 3 bases at V and 4 bases at J; junction bases unmatched: 0. CDR1 and CDR2 from the germline V gene are SGHAT and FQDESV (reference sequence). The CDR3 is 12 amino acids. The CDR3 loop is CASSLDRYEQYF. CDR3 in DNA: TGTGCCAGCAGCTTGGACAGGTACGAGCAGTACTTC.

Only one count was recorded for this clone. This rearrangement joins TRBV6-5 to TRBJ2-3, with a weak D call TRBD2 (7 bases). V lost 2 bases, J lost 1 base, and 10 bases lay in between. The CDR3 has 15 residues. Germline V gene data show CDR1 as MNHEY and CDR2 as SVGAGI. The CDR3 bases are TGTGCCAGCAGTTACGGGGGGGCCGGCACAGATACGCAGTATTTT. It encodes CASSYGGAGTDTQYF.

J is TRBJ2-1 and V is TRBV1; the DNA was not used to check the table's D call, TRBD2. TRBV1 is listed as a pseudogene. The CDR3 contains 19 residues. The CDR3 is CTSSQPGPLTGGVYNEQFF. DNA for the CDR3: TGCACCAGCAGCCAACCAGGACCCCTTACGGGAGGCGTCTACAATGAGCAGTTCTTC.

V gene TRBV29-1 combines with J gene TRBJ1-5; D is ambiguous. CDR1 SQVTM and CDR2 ANQGSEA come from the germline V gene. The CDR3 covers 13 residues. V was clipped by 5 bases and J by 0 bases, with 8 bases between them. The CDR3 reads CSVLTSSNQPQHF. The CDR3 DNA follows: TGCAGCGTTCTGACAAGTAGCAATCAGCCCCAGCATTTT.

This chain joins TRBV7-2 and TRBJ2-1, with TRBD1 identical over 9 bases. The CDR3 runs to 15 residues. Germline V gene data show CDR1 as SGHTA and CDR2 as FQGNSA. With 5 bases clipped from V and 7 bases from J, the junction kept 9 bases outside the gene matches. The CDR3 spells CASSKSGTGINEQFF. The CDR3 DNA reads as TGTGCCAGCAGCAAATCCGGGACAGGGATTAATGAGCAGTTCTTC.

CDR3 DNA: TGTGCCAGCACACTAGGCACTAATGAAAAACTGTTTTTT. Amino acid sequence: CASTLGTNEKLFF. The chain carries TRBV7-2 and TRBJ1-4; D is ambiguous. CDR3 length: 13 residues. Between the trimmed V and J ends, which lost 7 bases and 2 bases, there was a span of 8 bases. Germline CDR1 SGHTA, CDR2 FQGNSA.

The rearrangement joins TRBV5-6 to TRBJ1-6; 9 nucleotides agree with TRBD1. This CDR3 comprises 16 residues. The trim removed 4 bases at V and 4 bases at J, leaving 6 bases unmatched. The germline V gene encodes CDR1 SGHDT and CDR2 YYEEEE. In DNA form, the CDR3 reads TGTGCCAGCAGCACAGGGGGCAGGGGTTATAATTCACCCCTCCACTTT. This sequence encodes CASSTGGRGYNSPLHF.

The chain has TRBV13 and TRBJ1-1, with 9 bases aligning to TRBD1. Per the germline V gene, CDR1 is PRHDT and CDR2 is FYEKMQ (reference sequence). V was clipped by 5 bases and J by 5 bases; unmatched bases: 9. This CDR3 comprises 15 residues. In DNA, the CDR3 is TGTGCCAGCAGCCGAGATGGGACAGGGTGGACTGAAGCTTTCTTT. It yields the protein CASSRDGTGWTEAFF.

The chain couples TRBV23-1 to TRBJ1-5; D gene uncertain. TRBV23-1 is classed as an ORF, of uncertain function. The CDR3 loop spans 16 amino acids. V lost 2 bases to trimming and J lost 1 base, with 12 bases between them. The CDR3 protein is CASSQDCPESNQPQHF. The CDR3 coding sequence is TGCGCCAGCAGTCAAGACTGCCCGGAGAGCAATCAGCCCCAGCATTTT.

This clone has only one observation. The genes are TRBV12-5 and TRBJ2-3; TRBD1 aligns across 10 bases. V was pared by 1 base and J by 2 bases, with 6 bases of the junction left unmatched. CDR1 and CDR2 (germline): LGHNT, FRNRAP. The CDR3 is made up of 17 amino acids. The DNA for the CDR3 is TGTGCTAGTGGTTTGGGGGGGACAGGGGAGGACACAGATACGCAGTATTTT. Residues: CASGLGGTGEDTDTQYF.